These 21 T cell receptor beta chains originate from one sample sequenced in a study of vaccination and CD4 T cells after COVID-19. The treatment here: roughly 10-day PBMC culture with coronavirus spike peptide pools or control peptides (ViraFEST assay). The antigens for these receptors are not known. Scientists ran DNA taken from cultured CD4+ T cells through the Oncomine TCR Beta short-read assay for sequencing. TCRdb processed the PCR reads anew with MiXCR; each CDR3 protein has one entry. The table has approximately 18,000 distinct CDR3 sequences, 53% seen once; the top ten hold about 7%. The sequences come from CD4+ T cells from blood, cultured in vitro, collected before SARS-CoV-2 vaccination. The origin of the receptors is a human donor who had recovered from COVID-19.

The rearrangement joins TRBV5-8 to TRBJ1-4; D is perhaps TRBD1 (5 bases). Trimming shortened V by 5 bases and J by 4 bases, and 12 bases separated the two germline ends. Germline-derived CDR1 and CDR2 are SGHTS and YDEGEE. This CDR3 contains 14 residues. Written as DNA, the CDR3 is TGTGCCAGCAGGATGCGGGGACTTAATGAAAAACTGTTTTTT. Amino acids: CASRMRGLNEKLFF. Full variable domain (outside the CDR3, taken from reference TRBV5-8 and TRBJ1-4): EAGVTQSPTHLIKTRGQQATLRCSPISGHTSVYWYQQALGLGLQFLLWYDEGEERNRGNFPPRFSGRQFPNYSSELNVNALELEDSALYLCASRMRGLNEKLFFGSGTQLSVL.

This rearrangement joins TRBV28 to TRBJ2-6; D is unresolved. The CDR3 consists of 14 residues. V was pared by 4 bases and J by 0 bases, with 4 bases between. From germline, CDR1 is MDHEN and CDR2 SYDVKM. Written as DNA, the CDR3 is TGTGCCAGCAGTTCACGCTCTGGGGCCAACGTCCTGACTTTC. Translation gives CASSSRSGANVLTF.

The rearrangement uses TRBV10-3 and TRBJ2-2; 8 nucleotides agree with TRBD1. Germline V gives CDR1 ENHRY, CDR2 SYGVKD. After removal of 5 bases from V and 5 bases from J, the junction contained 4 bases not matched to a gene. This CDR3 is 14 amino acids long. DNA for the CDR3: TGTGCCATCAGTAAAGACAGGGGAACCGGGGAGCTGTTTTTT. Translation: CAISKDRGTGELFF.

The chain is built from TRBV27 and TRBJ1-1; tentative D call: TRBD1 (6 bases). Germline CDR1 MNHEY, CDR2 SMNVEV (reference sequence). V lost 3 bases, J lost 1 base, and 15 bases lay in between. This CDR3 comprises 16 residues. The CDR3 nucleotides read TGTGCCAGCAGTTTCGGATGGGCAGGGGAGAACACTGAAGCTTTCTTT. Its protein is CASSFGWAGENTEAFF.

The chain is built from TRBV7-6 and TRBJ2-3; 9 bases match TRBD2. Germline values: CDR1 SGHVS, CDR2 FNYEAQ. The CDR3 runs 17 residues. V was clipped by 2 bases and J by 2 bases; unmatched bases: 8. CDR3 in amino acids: CASSLLTGTSLTDTQYF. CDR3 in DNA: TGTGCCAGCAGCTTATTGACAGGGACTAGCCTCACAGATACGCAGTATTTT.

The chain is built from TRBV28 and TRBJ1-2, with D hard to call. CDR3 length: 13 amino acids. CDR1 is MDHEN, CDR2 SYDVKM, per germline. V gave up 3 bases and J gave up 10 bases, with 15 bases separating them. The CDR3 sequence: CASSFSIPLTYTF. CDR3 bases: TGTGCCAGCAGTTTCTCGATTCCTCTCACCTACACCTTC.

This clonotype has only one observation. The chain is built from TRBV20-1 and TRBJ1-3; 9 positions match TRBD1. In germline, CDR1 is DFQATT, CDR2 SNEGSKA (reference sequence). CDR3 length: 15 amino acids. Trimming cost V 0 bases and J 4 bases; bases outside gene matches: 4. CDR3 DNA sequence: TGCAGTGCTAGAGAACGGACAGGGGTGGGAAACACCATATATTTT. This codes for CSARERTGVGNTIYF.

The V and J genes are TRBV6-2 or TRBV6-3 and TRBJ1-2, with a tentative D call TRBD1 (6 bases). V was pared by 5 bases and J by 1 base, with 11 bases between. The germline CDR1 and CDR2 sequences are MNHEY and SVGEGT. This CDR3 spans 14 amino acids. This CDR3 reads CASSRTENNYGYTF. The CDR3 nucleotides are TGTGCCAGCAGTCGGACAGAAAATAACTATGGCTACACCTTC.

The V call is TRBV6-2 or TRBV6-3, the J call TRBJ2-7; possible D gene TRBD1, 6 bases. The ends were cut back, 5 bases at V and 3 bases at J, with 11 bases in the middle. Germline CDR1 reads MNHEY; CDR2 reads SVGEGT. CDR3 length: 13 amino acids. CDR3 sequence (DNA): TGTGCCAGCAGTGGAGGACAGTTCTACGAGCAGTACTTC. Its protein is CASSGGQFYEQYF.

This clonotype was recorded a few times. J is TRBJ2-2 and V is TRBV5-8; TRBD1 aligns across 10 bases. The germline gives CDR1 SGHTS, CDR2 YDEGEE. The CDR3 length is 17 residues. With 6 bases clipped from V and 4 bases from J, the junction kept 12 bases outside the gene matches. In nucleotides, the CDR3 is TGTGCCAGCAACGACCGGGACAGGGGCCAGGTCACCGGGGAGCTGTTTTTT. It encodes CASNDRDRGQVTGELFF.

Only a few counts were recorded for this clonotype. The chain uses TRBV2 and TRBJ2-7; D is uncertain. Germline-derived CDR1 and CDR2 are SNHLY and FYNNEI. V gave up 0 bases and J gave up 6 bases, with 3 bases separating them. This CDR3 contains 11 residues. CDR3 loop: CASSEAFEQYF. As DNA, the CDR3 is TGTGCCAGCAGTGAAGCGTTCGAGCAGTACTTC.

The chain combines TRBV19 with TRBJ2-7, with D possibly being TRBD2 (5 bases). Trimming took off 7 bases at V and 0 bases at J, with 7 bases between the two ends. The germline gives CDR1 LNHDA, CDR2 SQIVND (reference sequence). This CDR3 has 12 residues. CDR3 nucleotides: TGTGCCAGTAAGCGGTACTCCTACGAGCAGTACTTC. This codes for CASKRYSYEQYF.

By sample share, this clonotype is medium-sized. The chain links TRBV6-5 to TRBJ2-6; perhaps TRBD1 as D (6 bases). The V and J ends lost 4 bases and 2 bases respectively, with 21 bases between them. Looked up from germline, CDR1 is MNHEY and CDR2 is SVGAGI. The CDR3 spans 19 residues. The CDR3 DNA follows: TGTGCCAGCAGTTCACAAGACGCTAAGGGGGTCACTGGGGCCAACGTCCTGACTTTC. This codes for CASSSQDAKGVTGANVLTF.

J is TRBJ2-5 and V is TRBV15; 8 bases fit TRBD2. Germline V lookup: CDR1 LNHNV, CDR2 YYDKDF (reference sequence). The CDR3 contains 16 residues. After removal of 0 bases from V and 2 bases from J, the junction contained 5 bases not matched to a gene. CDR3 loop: CATSRDGTGGQETQYF. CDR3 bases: TGTGCCACCAGCAGAGATGGGACGGGAGGGCAAGAGACCCAGTACTTC. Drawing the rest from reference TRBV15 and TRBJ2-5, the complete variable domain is DAMVIQNPRYQVTQFGKPVTLSCSQTLNHNVMYWYQQKSSQAPKLLFHYYDKDFNNEADTPDNFQSRRPNTSFCFLDIRSPGLGDTAMYLCATSRDGTGGQETQYFGPGTRLLVL.

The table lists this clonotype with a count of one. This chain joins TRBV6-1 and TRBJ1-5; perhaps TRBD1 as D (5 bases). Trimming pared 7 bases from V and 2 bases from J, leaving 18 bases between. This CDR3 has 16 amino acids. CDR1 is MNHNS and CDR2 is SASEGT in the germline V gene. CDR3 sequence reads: CASTRWATERNQPQHF. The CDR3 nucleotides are TGTGCCAGCACCCGTTGGGCGACAGAGCGCAATCAGCCCCAGCATTTT.

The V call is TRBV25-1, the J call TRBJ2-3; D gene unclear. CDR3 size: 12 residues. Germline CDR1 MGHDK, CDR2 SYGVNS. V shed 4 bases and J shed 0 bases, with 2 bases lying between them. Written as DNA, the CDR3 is TGTGCCAGCAGTGCTAGCACAGATACGCAGTATTTT. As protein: CASSASTDTQYF.

Here the CDR3 DNA reads TGTGCCAGCAGTTCAGGACTAGCGGGAGGGGTAGATACGCAGTATTTT. Translated: CASSSGLAGGVDTQYF. The rearrangement uses TRBV6-2 or TRBV6-3 and TRBJ2-3; 15 bases map to TRBD2. The CDR3 length is 16 residues. The germline V gene encodes CDR1 MNHEY and CDR2 SVGEGT. V lost 4 bases, J lost 5 bases, and 4 bases stayed unmatched.

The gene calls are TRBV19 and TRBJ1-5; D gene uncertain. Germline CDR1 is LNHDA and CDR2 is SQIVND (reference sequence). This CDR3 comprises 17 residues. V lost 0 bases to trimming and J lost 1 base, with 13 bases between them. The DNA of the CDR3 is TGTGCCAGTAGTATAGATATCGGCAGTTTAAGCAATCAGCCCCAGCATTTT. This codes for CASSIDIGSLSNQPQHF.

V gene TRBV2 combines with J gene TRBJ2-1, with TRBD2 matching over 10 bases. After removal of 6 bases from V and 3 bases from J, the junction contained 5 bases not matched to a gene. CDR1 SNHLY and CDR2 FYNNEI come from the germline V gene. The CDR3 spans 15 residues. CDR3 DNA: TGTGCCAGCAGCGGACTAGCGGCCATCTACAATGAGCAGTTCTTC. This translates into CASSGLAAIYNEQFF.

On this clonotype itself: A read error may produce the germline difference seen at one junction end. Here the CDR3 DNA reads TGTGTCAGCACTACAGGGGGCCGAAACACCATATATTTT. Its protein is CVSTTGGRNTIYF. The chain employs TRBV2 and TRBJ1-3; 9 bases align to TRBD1. This CDR3 has 13 residues. CDR1 and CDR2 from the germline V gene are SNHLY and FYNNEI.

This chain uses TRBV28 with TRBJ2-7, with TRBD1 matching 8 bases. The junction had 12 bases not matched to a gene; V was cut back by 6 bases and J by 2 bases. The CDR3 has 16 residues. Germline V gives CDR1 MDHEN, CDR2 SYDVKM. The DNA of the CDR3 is TGTGCCAGCAGCCCAATTGGACAGGGTAAAACCTACGAGCAGTACTTC. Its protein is CASSPIGQGKTYEQYF.